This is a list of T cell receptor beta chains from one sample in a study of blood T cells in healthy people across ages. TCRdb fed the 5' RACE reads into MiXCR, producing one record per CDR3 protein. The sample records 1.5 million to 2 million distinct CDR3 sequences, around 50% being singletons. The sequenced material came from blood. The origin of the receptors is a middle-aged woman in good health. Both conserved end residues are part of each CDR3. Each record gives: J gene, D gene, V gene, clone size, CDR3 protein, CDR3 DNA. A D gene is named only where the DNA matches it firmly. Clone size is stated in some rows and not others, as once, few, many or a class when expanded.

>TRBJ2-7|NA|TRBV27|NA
CASRIQGSYYEQYF
TGTGCCAGCAGGATACAGGGTTCGTACTACGAGCAGTACTTC
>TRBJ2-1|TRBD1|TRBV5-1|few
CASSFDRGIGNEQFF
TGCGCCAGCAGCTTCGACAGGGGGATAGGGAATGAGCAGTTCTTC
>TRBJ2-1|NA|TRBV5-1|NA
CASSNPTAHNEQFF
TGCGCCAGCAGCAACCCGACAGCCCACAATGAGCAGTTCTTC
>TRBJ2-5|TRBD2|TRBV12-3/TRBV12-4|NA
CASNKAGEQETQYF
TGTGCCAGCAATAAAGCGGGAGAACAAGAGACCCAGTACTTC
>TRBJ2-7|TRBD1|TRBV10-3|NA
CAISQTGTGNDEQYF
TGTGCCATCAGCCAGACCGGGACAGGGAACGACGAGCAGTACTTC
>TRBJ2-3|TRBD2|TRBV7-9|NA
CASSLATSGTDTQYF
TGCGCCAGCAGCTTGGCGACTAGCGGCACAGATACGCAGTATTTT
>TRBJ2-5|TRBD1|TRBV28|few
CASSTTGGEQETQYF
TGTGCCAGCAGTACGACAGGGGGAGAACAAGAGACCCAGTACTTC
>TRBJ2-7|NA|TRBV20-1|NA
CSARGDYNEQYF
TGCAGTGCTAGAGGGGATTACAATGAGCAGTACTTC
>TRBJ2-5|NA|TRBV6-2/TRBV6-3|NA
CASRPIQEIVETQYF
TGTGCCAGCAGGCCCATACAGGAGATAGTAGAGACCCAGTACTTC
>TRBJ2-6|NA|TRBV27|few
CASSLSGVLPASGANVLTF
TGTGCCAGCAGTTTATCGGGGGTTCTCCCTGCGTCTGGGGCCAACGTCCTGACTTTC
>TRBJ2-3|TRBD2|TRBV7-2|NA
CASSLIGRGGGTDTQYF
TGTGCCAGCAGCTTAATTGGGCGGGGGGGAGGCACAGATACGCAGTATTTT
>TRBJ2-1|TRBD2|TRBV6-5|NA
CASSYRTSGGLHNEQFF
TGTGCCAGCAGTTACAGGACTAGCGGGGGTTTGCACAATGAGCAGTTCTTC
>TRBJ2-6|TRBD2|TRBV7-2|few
CASSLYSGASSGANVLTF
TGTGCCAGCAGCTTATATAGCGGGGCTTCCTCTGGGGCCAACGTCCTGACTTTC
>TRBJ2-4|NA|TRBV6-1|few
CASSVWGNIQYF
TGTGCCAGCAGTGTTTGGGGAAACATTCAGTACTTC
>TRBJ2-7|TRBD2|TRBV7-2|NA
CASSLGSRGDPYEQYF
TGTGCCAGCAGCTTAGGGTCGCGGGGGGACCCCTACGAGCAGTACTTC
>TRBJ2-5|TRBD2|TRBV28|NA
CVSRGAGGKETQYF
TGTGTCAGCAGAGGAGCGGGGGGGAAAGAGACCCAGTACTTC
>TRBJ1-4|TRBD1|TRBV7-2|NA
CASSPGTDSLFF
TGTGCCAGCAGCCCAGGGACAGATTCACTGTTTTTT
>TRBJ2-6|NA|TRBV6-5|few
CASSYSTGRSGGSGANVLTF
TGTGCCAGCAGTTACTCGACCGGGAGGTCAGGGGGCTCTGGGGCCAACGTCCTGACTTTC
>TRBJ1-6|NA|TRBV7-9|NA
CASSLAPTGDSPLHF
TGTGCCAGCAGCTTAGCCCCGACGGGGGATTCACCCCTCCACTTT
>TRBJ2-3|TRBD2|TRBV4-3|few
CASSPSGGGSTDTQYF
TGCGCCAGCAGCCCTAGCGGGGGGGGAAGCACAGATACGCAGTATTTT
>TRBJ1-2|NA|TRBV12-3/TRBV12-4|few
CASGALRSNYGYTF
TGTGCCAGCGGGGCACTAAGATCTAACTATGGCTACACCTTC
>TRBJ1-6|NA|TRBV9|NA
CASSTGTLNSPLHF
TGTGCCAGCAGCACCGGGACATTGAATTCACCCCTCCACTTT
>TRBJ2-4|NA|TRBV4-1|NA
CASSQDRGPFKNIQYF
TGCGCCAGCAGCCAAGATCGGGGGCCCTTTAAAAACATTCAGTACTTC
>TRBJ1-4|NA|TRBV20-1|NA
CSARDPLTTNEKLFF
TGCAGTGCTAGAGATCCGCTCACAACTAATGAAAAACTGTTTTTT
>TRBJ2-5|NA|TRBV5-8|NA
CASSLPGRVNGEQYF
TGTGCCAGCAGCCTCCCGGGCAGGGTGAATGGTGAGCAGTACTTC
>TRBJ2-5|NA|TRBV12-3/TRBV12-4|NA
CASRESGVIGATQYF
TGTGCCAGCAGGGAGTCGGGGGTGATAGGGGCGACCCAGTACTTC
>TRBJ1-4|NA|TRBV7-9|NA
CASSSTLGGEKLFF
TGTGCCAGCAGCTCAACACTCGGAGGGGAAAAACTGTTTTTT
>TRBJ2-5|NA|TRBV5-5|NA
CASSVEQYQETQYF
TGTGCCAGCAGCGTGGAACAGTACCAAGAGACCCAGTACTTC
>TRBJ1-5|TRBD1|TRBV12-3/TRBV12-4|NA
CASSFSIGTGDQPQHF
TGTGCCAGCAGTTTTAGCATAGGGACAGGGGATCAGCCCCAGCATTTT
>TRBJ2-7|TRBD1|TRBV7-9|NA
CASSYPLDRVDNEQYF
TGTGCCAGCAGTTACCCTCTGGACAGGGTGGACAATGAGCAGTACTTC
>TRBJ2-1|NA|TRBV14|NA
CASSTQGRTPNEQFF
TGTGCCAGCAGCACCCAGGGGCGGACCCCCAATGAGCAGTTCTTC
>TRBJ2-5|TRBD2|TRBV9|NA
CASSLPTGVAGTQETQYF
TGTGCCAGCAGCCTTCCTACGGGGGTAGCGGGAACTCAAGAGACCCAGTACTTC
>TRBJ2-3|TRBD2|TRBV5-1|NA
CASSFSGGEDTQYF
TGCGCCAGCAGCTTTAGCGGGGGGGAGGATACGCAGTATTTT
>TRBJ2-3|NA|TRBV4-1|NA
CAGSQERNPSTDTQYF
TGCGCCGGCAGCCAAGAAAGGAATCCGAGCACAGATACGCAGTATTTT
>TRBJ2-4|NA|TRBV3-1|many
CASSQVSGLGIQYF
TGTGCCAGCAGCCAAGTCTCTGGTTTGGGGATTCAGTACTTC
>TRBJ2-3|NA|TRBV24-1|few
CATSDYDADTQYF
TGTGCCACCAGTGATTATGATGCAGATACGCAGTATTTT
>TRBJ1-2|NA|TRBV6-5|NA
CASSYGRGRDYGYTF
TGTGCCAGCAGTTACGGACGGGGGAGGGACTATGGCTACACCTTC
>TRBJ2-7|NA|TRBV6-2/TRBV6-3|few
CASSYSTITYEQYF
TGTGCCAGCAGTTACTCGACCATTACGTACGAGCAGTACTTC
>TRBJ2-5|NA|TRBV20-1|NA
CSARVLETQYF
TGCAGTGCTAGAGTTTTGGAGACCCAGTACTTC
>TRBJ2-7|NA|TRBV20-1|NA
CSARLAEYEQYF
TGCAGTGCTAGGCTAGCAGAATACGAGCAGTACTTC
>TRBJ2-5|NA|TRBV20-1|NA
CSASTREETQYF
TGCAGTGCTAGTACTAGGGAAGAGACCCAGTACTTC
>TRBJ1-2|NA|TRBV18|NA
CASSPPIQGRSYGYTF
TGTGCCAGCTCACCACCGATTCAGGGACGGAGCTATGGCTACACCTTC